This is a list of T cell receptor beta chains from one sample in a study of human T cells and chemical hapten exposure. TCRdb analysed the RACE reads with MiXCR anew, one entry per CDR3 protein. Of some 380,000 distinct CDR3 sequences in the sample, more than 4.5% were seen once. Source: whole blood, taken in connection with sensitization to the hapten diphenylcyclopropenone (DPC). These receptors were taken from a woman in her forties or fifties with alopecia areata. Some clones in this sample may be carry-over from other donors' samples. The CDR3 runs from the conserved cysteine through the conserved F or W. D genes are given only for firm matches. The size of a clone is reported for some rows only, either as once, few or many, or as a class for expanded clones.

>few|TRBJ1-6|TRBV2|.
CASSDSVERGNSPLHF
TGTGCCAGCAGTGACAGTGTCGAGAGGGGTAATTCACCCCTCCACTTT
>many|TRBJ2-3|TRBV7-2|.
CASSLAGAEGDTQYF
TGTGCCAGCAGCTTAGCAGGCGCAGAGGGGGATACGCAGTATTTT
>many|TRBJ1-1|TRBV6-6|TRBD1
CASSYGTDNTEAFF
TGTGCCAGCAGTTACGGGACAGACAACACTGAAGCTTTCTTT
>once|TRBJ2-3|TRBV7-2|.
CASSLIQEATDTQYF
TGTGCCAGCAGCTTAATTCAAGAGGCCACAGATACGCAGTATTTT
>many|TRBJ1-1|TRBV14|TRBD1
CASSRLSQGTEAFF
TGTGCCAGCAGCCGGCTTTCACAGGGGACTGAAGCTTTCTTT
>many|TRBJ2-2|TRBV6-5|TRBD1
CASNTPGTGRTGELFF
TGTGCCAGCAATACCCCCGGGACAGGGCGAACCGGGGAGCTGTTTTTT
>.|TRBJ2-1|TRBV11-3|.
CASSLDKGSTSSYNEQFF
TGTGCCAGCAGCTTAGATAAGGGATCTACGAGCTCCTACAATGAGCAGTTCTTC
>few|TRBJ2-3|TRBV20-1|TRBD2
CSARLSGTSGPTDTQYF
TGCAGTGCTAGATTATCCGGGACTAGCGGGCCCACAGATACGCAGTATTTT
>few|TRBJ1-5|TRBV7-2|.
CASSLYTGLAQPQHF
TGTGCCAGCAGCCTTTATACAGGGCTAGCTCAGCCCCAGCATTTT
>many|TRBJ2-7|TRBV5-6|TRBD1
CASSSTSTGDYEQYF
TGTGCCAGCAGCTCGACTTCGACAGGGGATTACGAGCAGTACTTC
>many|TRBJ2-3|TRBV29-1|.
CSVEGGPSRSPDTQYF
TGCAGCGTTGAAGGGGGGCCTAGCCGGTCCCCAGATACGCAGTATTTT
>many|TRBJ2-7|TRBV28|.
CASSSTTYEQYF
TGTGCCAGCAGTTCAACTACCTACGAGCAGTACTTC
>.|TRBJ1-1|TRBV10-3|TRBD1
CAIRVSGGRTDTEAFF
TGTGCCATCAGGGTCTCAGGGGGAAGGACAGACACTGAAGCTTTCTTT
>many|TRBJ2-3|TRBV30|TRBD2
CAWRRLAGDDTQYF
TGTGCCTGGAGAAGGTTAGCGGGAGACGATACGCAGTATTTT
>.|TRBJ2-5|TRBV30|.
CAWSLGAAGETQYF
TGTGCCTGGAGTCTTGGGGCCGCGGGAGAGACCCAGTACTTC
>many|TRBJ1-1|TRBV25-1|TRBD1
CASSELGTGGTEAFF
TGTGCCAGCAGTGAATTGGGGACAGGGGGCACTGAAGCTTTCTTT
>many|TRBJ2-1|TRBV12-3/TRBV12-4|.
CASSFSGGGHNEQFF
TGTGCCAGCAGTTTTTCAGGGGGGGGTCACAATGAGCAGTTCTTC
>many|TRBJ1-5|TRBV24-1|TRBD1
CATKNHRDRDFCEPQHF
TGTGCCACCAAAAATCACCGGGACAGGGACTTTTGTGAGCCCCAGCATTTT